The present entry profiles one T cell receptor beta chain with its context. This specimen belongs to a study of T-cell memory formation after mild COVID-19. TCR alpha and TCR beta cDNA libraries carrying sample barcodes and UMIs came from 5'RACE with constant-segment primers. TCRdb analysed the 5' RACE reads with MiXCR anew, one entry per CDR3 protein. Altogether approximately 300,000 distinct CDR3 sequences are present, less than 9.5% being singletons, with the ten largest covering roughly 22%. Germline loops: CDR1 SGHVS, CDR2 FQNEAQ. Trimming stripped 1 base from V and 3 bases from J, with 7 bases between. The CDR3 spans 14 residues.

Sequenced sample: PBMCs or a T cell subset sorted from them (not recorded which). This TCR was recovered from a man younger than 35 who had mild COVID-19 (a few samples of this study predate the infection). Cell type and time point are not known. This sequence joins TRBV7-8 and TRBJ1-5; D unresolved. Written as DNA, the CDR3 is TGTGCCAGCAGCTTAGGGGTGATCAATCAGCCCCAGCATTTT. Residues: CASSLGVINQPQHF. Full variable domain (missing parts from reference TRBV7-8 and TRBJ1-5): GAGVSQSPRYKVAKRGQDVALRCDPISGHVSLFWYQQALGQGPEFLTYFQNEAQLDKSGLPSDRFFAERPEGSVSTLKIQRTQQEDSAVYLCASSLGVINQPQHFGDGTRLSIL.